Below are 7 T cell receptor beta chains sequenced from a single sample in a study of cytomegalovirus exposure and HLA in healthy donors. The PCR contained 60 Vbeta and 13 Jbeta primers. The assay was immunoSEQ multiplex PCR, and TCRdb's table has in-frame clones only and misses some. The listing contains some 76,000 clones. Sequencing was performed on PBMCs. All receptors derive from a boy between 10 and 17 years old in good health and CMV-seronegative.

The CDR3 DNA reads TGTGCCAGCAGCTTAGAAATCTCGAATGAGCAGTTCTTC. Translating it yields CASSLEISNEQFF. This sequence joins TRBV7-2 and TRBJ2-1, with D hard to call. Germline V gene lookup returns CDR1 SGHTA and CDR2 FQGNSA. V was trimmed by 1 base and J by 7 bases, leaving 8 bases between them. The CDR3 is made up of 13 amino acids.

This chain joins TRBV2 and TRBJ1-2, with TRBD1 as a possible D gene (5 bases). Germline loops: CDR1 SNHLY, CDR2 FYNNEI. Trimming removed 5 bases at V and 3 bases at J, with 10 bases between. This CDR3 is 13 amino acids long. This chain's CDR3 is CASSRQLDYGYTF. DNA for the CDR3: TGTGCCAGCAGTAGACAGTTGGACTATGGCTACACCTTC.

V and J are TRBV6-1 and TRBJ1-2; TRBD1 agrees at 8 bases. Germline V lookup: CDR1 MNHNS, CDR2 SASEGT. This CDR3 is built from 13 residues. The V segment lost 8 bases and the J segment 8 bases; nucleotides outside the gene matches: 10. This CDR3 reads CASVDVGTGGYTF. Here the CDR3 DNA reads TGTGCCAGCGTCGATGTGGGGACAGGAGGCTACACCTTC.

This chain joins TRBV5-1 and TRBJ2-2, with a possible D match to TRBD1 (5 bases). V lost 0 bases, J lost 4 bases, and 10 bases lay in between. The CDR3 has 15 amino acids. Germline CDR1 is SGHRS and CDR2 is YFSETQ. The DNA of the CDR3 is TGCGCCAGCAGCTTGGATCCAGGGCGCACCGGGGAGCTGTTTTTT. This encodes CASSLDPGRTGELFF.

The J gene is TRBJ2-2, the V gene TRBV4-3; 8 bases line up with TRBD1. Germline trimming cut 4 bases from V and 3 bases from J; bases unmatched to any gene: 4. The CDR3 runs to 15 residues. The V gene's germline CDR1 is LGHNA and CDR2 YSLEER. The CDR3 loop reads CASSPGTGDTGELFF. CDR3 in DNA: TGCGCCAGCAGCCCCGGGACAGGAGACACCGGGGAGCTGTTTTTT.

This chain links TRBV30 with TRBJ1-1; D unclear. The germline gives CDR1 GTSNPN, CDR2 SVGIG (reference sequence). Trimming took 0 bases from V and 5 from J, leaving 13 bases between them. The CDR3 contains 14 residues. CDR3 region: CAWSVTVGETEAFF. The CDR3 DNA follows: TGTGCCTGGAGTGTAACTGTTGGTGAGACTGAAGCTTTCTTT.

V gene TRBV5-5 combines with J gene TRBJ1-2, with 10 nucleotides matching TRBD1. V lost 3 bases and J lost 3; bases outside the gene matches: 11. The germline V gene encodes CDR1 SGHKS and CDR2 YYEKEE (reference sequence). The CDR3 is 17 residues long. In DNA form, the CDR3 reads TGTGCCAGCAGCTGGACCCCGACAGGGGGCGCCGACTATGGCTACACCTTC. Protein sequence: CASSWTPTGGADYGYTF.